This T cell receptor (beta chain) was sequenced during a study of T cell repertoires in cytomegalovirus infection. About the research overall: It was recently identified HLA-C-restricted and well-studied HLA-B-restricted CMV epitopes that the study used. Public TCR beta signatures provided an indication of both CMV infection and a matching HLA type.

As regards this clonotype: Its antigen is currently unknown.

TCRdb reprocessed the reads via MiXCR and lists one record per CDR3 protein. The profile shows around 900,000 distinct CDR3 sequences, more than 25% of them singletons. The sample was cultured CD8+ T cells from PBMCs, taken from culture after CMV antigen stimulation. The clonotype was recovered from a human donor in good health (CMV status not recorded). Some clones in this sample may be carry-over from other donors' samples.

CDR3 DNA sequence: TGTGCCAGTAGTAGTACTCCGGGGCCGTACACAGATACGCAGTATTTT. Translation: CASSSTPGPYTDTQYF. V usage is TRBV19 and J usage is TRBJ2-3; D may be TRBD1 or TRBD2 (5 bases each). CDR1 and CDR2 from the germline V gene are LNHDA and SQIVND (reference sequence). V was clipped by 4 bases and J by 2 bases, with 16 bases between them. The CDR3 runs 16 residues.